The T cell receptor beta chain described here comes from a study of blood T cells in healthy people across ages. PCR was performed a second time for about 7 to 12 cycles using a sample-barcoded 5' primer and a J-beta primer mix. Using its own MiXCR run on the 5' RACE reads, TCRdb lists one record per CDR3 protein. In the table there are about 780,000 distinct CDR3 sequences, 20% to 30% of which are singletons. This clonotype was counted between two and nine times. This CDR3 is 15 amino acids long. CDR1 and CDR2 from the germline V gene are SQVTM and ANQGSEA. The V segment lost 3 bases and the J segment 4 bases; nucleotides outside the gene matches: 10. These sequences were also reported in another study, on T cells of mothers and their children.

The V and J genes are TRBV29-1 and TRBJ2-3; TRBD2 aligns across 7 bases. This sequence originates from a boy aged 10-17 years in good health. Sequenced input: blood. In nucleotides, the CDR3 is TGCAGCGTTGAGGCTGGACTAGTAATGTCAGATACGCAGTATTTT. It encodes CSVEAGLVMSDTQYF.